This TCR beta chain was captured in a study of patients and donors after allogeneic stem cell transplantation. TCRdb processed the RT-PCR reads anew with MiXCR; each CDR3 protein has one entry. The sample shows hundreds of thousands of distinct CDR3 sequences, around 16% of them seen only once. This clonotype has only a few counts. V was shortened by 0 bases and J by 2 bases, with 8 bases between the two germline ends. CDR1 and CDR2 (germline): SGDLS, YYNGEE. This CDR3 contains 14 residues. This chain joins TRBV9 and TRBJ2-5, with D uncertain. Sample: blood, either unsorted or a sorted T cell fraction (not recorded which). This clonotype originated in a human donor who was either an allogeneic HSCT recipient or a stem cell or donor lymphocyte infusion donor (not recorded which). It is not recorded whose cells these are; they may come from a transplant donor. This CDR3 is CASSVGKGQETQYF. The CDR3 coding sequence is TGTGCCAGCAGCGTAGGTAAGGGTCAAGAGACCCAGTACTTC.